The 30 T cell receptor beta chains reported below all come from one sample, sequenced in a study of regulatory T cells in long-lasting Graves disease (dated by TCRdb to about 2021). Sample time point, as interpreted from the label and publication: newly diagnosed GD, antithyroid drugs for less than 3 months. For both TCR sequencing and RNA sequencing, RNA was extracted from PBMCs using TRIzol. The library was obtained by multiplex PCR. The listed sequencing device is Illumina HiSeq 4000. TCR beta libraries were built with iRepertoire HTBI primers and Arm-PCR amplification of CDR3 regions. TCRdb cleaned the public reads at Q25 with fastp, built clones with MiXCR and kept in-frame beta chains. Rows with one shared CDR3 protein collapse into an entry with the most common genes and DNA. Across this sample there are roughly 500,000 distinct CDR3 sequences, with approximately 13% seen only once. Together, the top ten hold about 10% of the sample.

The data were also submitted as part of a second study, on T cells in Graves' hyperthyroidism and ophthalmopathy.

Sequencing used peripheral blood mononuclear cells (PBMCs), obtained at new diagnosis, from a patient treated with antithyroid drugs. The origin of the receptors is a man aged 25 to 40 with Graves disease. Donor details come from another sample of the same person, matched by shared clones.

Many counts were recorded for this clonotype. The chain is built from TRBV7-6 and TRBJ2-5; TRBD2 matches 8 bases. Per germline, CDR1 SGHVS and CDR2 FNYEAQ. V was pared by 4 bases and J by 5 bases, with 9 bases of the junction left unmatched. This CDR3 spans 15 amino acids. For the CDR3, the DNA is TGTGCCAGCAGCTCAAACCGGGGGGGCGTGGAGACCCAGTACTTC. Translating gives CASSSNRGGVETQYF.

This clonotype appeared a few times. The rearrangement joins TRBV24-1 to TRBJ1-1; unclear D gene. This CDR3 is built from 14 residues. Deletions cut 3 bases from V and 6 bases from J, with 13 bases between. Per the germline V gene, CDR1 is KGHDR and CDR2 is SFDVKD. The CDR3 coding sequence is TGTGCCACCAGTGATCCAGGTACGGGCTCTGAAGCTTTCTTT. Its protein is CATSDPGTGSEAFF.

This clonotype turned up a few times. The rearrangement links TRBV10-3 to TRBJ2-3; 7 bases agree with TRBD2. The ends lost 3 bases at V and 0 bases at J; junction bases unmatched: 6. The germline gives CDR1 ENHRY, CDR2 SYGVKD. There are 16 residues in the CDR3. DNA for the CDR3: TGTGCCATCAGTGATGCTAGCGGCCTCAGCACAGATACGCAGTATTTT. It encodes CAISDASGLSTDTQYF.

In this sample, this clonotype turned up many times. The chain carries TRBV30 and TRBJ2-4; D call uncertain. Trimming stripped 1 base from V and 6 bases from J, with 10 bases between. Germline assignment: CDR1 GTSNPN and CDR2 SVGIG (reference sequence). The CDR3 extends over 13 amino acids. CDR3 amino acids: CAWSGGAANIQYF. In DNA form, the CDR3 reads TGTGCCTGGAGTGGCGGTGCCGCAAACATTCAGTACTTC.

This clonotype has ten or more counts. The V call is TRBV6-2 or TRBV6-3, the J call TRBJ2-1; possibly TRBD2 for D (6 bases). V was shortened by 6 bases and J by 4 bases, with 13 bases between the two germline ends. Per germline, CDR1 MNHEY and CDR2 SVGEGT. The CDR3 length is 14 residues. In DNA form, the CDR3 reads TGTGCCAGCAGGGGCGCGGGATGGTACAATGAGCAGTTCTTC. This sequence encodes CASRGAGWYNEQFF.

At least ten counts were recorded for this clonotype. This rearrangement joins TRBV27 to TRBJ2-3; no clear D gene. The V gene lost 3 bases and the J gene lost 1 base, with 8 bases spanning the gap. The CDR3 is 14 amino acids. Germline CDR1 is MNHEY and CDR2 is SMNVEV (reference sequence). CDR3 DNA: TGTGCCAGCAGTTTTTTGGCGGGCACAGATACGCAGTATTTT. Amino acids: CASSFLAGTDTQYF.

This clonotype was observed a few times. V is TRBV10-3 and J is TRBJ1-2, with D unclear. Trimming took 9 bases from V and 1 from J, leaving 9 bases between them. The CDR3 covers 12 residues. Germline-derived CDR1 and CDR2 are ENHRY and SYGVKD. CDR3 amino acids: CAITGINYGYTF. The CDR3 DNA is TGTGCCATAACCGGGATTAACTATGGCTACACCTTC.

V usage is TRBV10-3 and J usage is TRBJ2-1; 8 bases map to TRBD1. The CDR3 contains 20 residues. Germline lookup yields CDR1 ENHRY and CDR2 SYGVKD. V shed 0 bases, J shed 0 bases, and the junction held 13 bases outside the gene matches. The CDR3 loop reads CAISESNRGSERSSYNEQFF. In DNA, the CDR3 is TGTGCCATCAGTGAGTCAAACAGGGGGTCGGAGCGGAGCTCCTACAATGAGCAGTTCTTC.

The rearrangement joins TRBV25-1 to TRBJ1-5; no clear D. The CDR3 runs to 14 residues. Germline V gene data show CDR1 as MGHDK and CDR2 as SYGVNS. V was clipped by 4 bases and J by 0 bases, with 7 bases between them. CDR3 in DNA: TGTGCCAGCAGTGCAGATTATAGCAATCAGCCCCAGCATTTT. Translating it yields CASSADYSNQPQHF.

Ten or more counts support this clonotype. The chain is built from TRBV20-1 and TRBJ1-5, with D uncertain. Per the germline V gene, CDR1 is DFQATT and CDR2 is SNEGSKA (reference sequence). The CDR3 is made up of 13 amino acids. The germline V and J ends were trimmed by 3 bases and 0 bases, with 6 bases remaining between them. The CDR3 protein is CSASSFSNQPQHF. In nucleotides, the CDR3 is TGCAGTGCTAGTAGCTTTAGCAATCAGCCCCAGCATTTT.

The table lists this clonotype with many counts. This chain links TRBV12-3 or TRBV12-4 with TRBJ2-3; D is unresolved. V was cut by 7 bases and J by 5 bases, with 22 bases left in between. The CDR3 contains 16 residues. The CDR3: CASNGPRSRFGDTQYF. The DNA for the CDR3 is TGTGCCAGCAACGGTCCTAGGTCAAGGTTCGGAGATACGCAGTATTTT.

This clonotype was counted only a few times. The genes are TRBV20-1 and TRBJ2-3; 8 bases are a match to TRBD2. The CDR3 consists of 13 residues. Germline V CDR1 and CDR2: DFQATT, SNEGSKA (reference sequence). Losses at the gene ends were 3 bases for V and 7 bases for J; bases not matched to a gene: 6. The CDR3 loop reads CSARVSGTNTQYF. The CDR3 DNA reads TGCAGTGCTAGGGTTAGCGGGACGAATACGCAGTATTTT.

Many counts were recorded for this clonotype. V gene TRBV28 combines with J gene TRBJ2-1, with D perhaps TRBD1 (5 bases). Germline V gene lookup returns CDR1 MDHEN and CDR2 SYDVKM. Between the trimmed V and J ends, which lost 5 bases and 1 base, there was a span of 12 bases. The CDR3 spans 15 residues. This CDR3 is CASSGALGSYNEQFF. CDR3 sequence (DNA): TGTGCCAGCAGTGGGGCCCTGGGATCCTACAATGAGCAGTTCTTC.

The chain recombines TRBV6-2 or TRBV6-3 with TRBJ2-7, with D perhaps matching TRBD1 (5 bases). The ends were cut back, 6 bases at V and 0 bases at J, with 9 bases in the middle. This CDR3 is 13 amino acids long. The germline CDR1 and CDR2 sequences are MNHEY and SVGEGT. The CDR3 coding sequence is TGTGCCAGCAGCATGGACACCTCCTACGAGCAGTACTTC. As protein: CASSMDTSYEQYF.

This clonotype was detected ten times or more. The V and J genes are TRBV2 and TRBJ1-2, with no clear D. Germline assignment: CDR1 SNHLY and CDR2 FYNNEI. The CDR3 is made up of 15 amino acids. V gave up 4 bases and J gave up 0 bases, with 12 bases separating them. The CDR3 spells CASSGPSPTNYGYTF. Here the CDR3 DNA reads TGTGCCAGCAGTGGGCCCTCACCGACTAACTATGGCTACACCTTC.

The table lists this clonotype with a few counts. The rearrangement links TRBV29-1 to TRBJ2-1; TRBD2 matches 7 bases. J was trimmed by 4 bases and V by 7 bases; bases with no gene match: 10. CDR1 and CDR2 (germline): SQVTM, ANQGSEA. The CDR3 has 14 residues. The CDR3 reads CSAPGGSGYNEQFF. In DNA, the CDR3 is TGCAGCGCGCCCGGCGGGAGCGGGTACAATGAGCAGTTCTTC.

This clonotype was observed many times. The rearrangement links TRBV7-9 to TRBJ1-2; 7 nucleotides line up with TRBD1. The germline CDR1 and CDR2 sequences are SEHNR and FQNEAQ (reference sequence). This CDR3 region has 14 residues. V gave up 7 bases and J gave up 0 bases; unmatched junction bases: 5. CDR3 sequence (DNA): TGTGCCAGCACCGGGACAGACCCTAACTATGGCTACACCTTC. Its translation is CASTGTDPNYGYTF. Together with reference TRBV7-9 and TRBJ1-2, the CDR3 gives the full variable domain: DTGVSQNPRHKITKRGQNVTFRCDPISEHNRLYWYRQTLGQGPEFLTYFQNEAQLEKSRLLSDRFSAERPKGSFSTLEIQRTEQGDSAMYLCASTGTDPNYGYTFGSGTRLTVV.

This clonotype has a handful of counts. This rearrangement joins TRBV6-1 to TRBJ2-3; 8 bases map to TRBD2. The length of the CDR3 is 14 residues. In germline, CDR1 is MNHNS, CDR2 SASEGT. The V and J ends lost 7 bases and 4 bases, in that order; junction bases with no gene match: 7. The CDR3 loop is CASTRSGTSDTQYF. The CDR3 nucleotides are TGTGCCAGCACCCGTAGCGGGACATCAGATACGCAGTATTTT.

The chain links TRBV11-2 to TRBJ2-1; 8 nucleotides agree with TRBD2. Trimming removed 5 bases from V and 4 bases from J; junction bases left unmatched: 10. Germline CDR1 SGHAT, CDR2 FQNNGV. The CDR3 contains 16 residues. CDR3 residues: CASSQWAGGPYNEQFF. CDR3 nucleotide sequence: TGTGCCAGCAGCCAATGGGCGGGAGGCCCGTACAATGAGCAGTTCTTC.

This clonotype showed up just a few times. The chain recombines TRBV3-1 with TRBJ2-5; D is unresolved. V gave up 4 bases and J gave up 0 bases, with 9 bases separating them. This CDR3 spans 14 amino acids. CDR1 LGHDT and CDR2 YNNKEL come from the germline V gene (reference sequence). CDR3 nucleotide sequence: TGTGCCAGCAGCCGGGCTGGAGACCAAGAGACCCAGTACTTC. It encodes CASSRAGDQETQYF.

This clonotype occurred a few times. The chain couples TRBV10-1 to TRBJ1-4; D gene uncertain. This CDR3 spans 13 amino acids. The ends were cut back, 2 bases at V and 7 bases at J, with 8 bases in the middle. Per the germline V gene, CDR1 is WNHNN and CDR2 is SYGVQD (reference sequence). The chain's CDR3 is CASSEGVGEKLFF. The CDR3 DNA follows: TGCGCCAGCAGTGAGGGGGTCGGTGAAAAACTGTTTTTT.

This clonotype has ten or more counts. As DNA, the CDR3 is TGTGCCAGCAGTTTCTTAACCGGACTAGCGGAGAACACAGATACGCAGTATTTT. This codes for CASSFLTGLAENTDTQYF. J is TRBJ2-3 and V is TRBV27; 10 bases are a match to TRBD2. Germline assignment: CDR1 MNHEY and CDR2 SMNVEV (reference sequence). The CDR3 is 18 amino acids. Trimming took 3 bases from V and 2 from J; bases not matched to a gene: 11.

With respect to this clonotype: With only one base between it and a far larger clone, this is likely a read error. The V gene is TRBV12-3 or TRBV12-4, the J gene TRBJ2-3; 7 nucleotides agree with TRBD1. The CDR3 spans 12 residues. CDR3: CASRTGVYEQHF. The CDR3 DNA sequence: TGTGCCAGCAGAACAGGGGTCTACGAGCAGCACTTC.

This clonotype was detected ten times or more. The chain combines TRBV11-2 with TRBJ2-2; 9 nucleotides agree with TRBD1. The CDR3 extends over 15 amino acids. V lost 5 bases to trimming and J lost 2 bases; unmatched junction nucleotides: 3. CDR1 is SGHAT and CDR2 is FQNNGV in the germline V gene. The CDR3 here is CASSVGQGNTGELFF. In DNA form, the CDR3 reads TGTGCCAGCAGCGTGGGACAGGGTAACACCGGGGAGCTGTTTTTT.

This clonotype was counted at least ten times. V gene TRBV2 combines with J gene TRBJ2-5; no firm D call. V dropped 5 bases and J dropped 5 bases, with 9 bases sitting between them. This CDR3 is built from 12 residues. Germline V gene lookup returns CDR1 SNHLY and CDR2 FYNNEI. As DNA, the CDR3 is TGTGCCAGCAGTACAGAGGCGGAGACCCAGTACTTC. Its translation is CASSTEAETQYF.

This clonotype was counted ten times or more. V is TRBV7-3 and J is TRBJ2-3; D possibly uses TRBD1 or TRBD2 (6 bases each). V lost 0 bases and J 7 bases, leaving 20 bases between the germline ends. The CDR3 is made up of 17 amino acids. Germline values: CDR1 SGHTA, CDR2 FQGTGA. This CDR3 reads CASSLTEQGGGVNTQYF. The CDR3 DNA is TGTGCCAGCAGCTTAACCGAACAGGGAGGAGGTGTGAATACGCAGTATTTT.

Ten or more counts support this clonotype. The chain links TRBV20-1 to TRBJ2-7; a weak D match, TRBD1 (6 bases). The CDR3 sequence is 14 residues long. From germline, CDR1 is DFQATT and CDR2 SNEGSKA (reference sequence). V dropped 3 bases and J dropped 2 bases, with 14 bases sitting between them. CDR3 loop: CSARARDTTYEQYF. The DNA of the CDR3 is TGCAGTGCTAGGGCCAGGGACACCACCTACGAGCAGTACTTC.

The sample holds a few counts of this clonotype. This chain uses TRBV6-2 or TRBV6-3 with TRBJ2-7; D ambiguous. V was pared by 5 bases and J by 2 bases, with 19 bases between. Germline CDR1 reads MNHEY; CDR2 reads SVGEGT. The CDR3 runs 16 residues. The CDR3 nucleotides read TGTGCCAGCAGTCCCCAAGACACCTATCTCACCTACGAGCAGTACTTC. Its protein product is CASSPQDTYLTYEQYF.

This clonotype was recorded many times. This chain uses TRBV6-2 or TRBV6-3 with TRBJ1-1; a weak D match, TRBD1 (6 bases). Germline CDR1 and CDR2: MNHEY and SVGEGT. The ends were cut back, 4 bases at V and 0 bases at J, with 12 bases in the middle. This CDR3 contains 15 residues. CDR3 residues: CASSSPDSLNTEAFF. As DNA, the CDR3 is TGTGCCAGCAGTTCCCCGGACAGCTTGAACACTGAAGCTTTCTTT.

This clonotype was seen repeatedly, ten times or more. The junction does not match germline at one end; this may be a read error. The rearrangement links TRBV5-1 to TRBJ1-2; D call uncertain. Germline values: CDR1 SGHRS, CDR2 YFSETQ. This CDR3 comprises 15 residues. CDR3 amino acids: CASSLVAGQNSGYTF. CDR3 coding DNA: TGCGCCAGCAGCTTGGTGGCAGGCCAGAACTCTGGCTACACCTTC. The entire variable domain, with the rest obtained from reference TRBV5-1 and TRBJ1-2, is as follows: KAGVTQTPRYLIKTRGQQVTLSCSPISGHRSVSWYQQTPGQGLQFLFEYFSETQRNKGNFPGRFSGRQFSNSRSEMNVSTLELGDSALYLCASSLVAGQNSGYTFGSGTRLTVV.